Below are 8 T cell receptor beta chains sequenced from a single sample in a study of shared clonotypes between healthy human individuals. Data came from immunoSEQ multiplex PCR; TCRdb stores just in-frame clones and leaves some out. This sample has about 490,000 clones, with around 80% found just once. Sequenced: PBMCs. Source of these receptors: a woman in her 40s in good health. Some clones in this sample may be carry-over from other donors' samples.

This chain links TRBV27 with TRBJ2-7; the D gene is possibly TRBD1 (7 bases). V was pared by 5 bases and J by 5 bases, with 16 bases between. Germline values: CDR1 MNHEY, CDR2 SMNVEV (reference sequence). The CDR3 covers 14 residues. The CDR3 region has the DNA TGTGCCAGCAGTCTCTCGACAGGGAGGCACGAGCAGTACTTC. Encoded protein: CASSLSTGRHEQYF.

A few counts support this clone. This sample includes further DNA sequences coding for the same CDR3. The J gene is TRBJ2-3, the V gene TRBV29-1; 9 positions agree with TRBD1. The V gene end was trimmed by 5 bases and the J gene end by 1 base; junction bases not matched to a gene: 1. CDR1 is SQVTM, CDR2 ANQGSEA, per germline. The CDR3 extends over 13 amino acids. DNA for the CDR3: TGCAGCGTTCGACAGGGGGGCACAGATACGCAGTATTTT. Translation gives CSVRQGGTDTQYF.

This chain uses TRBV7-2 with TRBJ1-2; D not certain. The V gene's germline CDR1 is SGHTA and CDR2 FQGNSA. Trimming stripped 3 bases from V and 2 bases from J, with 4 bases between. CDR3 length: 12 amino acids. CDR3 in DNA: TGTGCCAGCAGCTTTATAAACTATGGCTACACCTTC. Translation gives CASSFINYGYTF.

The chain couples TRBV7-2 to TRBJ2-1; 9 nucleotides line up with TRBD2. CDR1 and CDR2 from the germline V gene are SGHTA and FQGNSA. There are 18 residues in the CDR3. J lost 4 bases, V lost 1 base, and 11 bases had no gene match. The chain's CDR3 is CASSLGGGRALRYNEQFF. CDR3 sequence (DNA): TGTGCCAGCAGCTTAGGTGGCGGGAGGGCCCTCAGGTACAATGAGCAGTTCTTC.

The V gene is TRBV7-2, the J gene TRBJ2-2; 11 bases align to TRBD2. Trimming took 6 bases from V and 6 from J; bases not matched to a gene: 6. Looked up from germline, CDR1 is SGHTA and CDR2 is FQGNSA. The CDR3 has 15 residues. The CDR3 DNA is TGTGCCAGCAGTTCTAGCGGGAGGTGGGCCGGGGAGCTGTTTTTT. It translates to CASSSSGRWAGELFF.

This clone was observed once. V is TRBV13 and J is TRBJ2-5; D unclear. CDR3 length: 13 amino acids. Trimming took off 8 bases at V and 3 bases at J, with 13 bases between the two ends. Germline V lookup: CDR1 PRHDT, CDR2 FYEKMQ (reference sequence). This CDR3 is CASSDPREETQYF. The CDR3 DNA reads TGTGCCAGCTCCGACCCTAGAGAAGAGACCCAGTACTTC.

A single count supports this clone. CDR3 region: CASSSASGRFRDTQYF. In DNA form, the CDR3 reads TGTGCCAGCAGCTCAGCTAGCGGGAGATTTAGAGATACGCAGTATTTT. V and J are TRBV9 and TRBJ2-3, with TRBD2 matching 10 bases. With 4 bases clipped from V and 5 bases from J, the junction kept 10 bases outside the gene matches. CDR1 is SGDLS, CDR2 YYNGEE, per germline. This CDR3 spans 16 amino acids. Together with reference TRBV9 and TRBJ2-3, the CDR3 gives the full variable domain: DSGVTQTPKHLITATGQRVTLRCSPRSGDLSVYWYQQSLDQGLQFLIQYYNGEERAKGNILERFSAQQFPDLHSELNLSSLELGDSALYFCASSSASGRFRDTQYFGPGTRLTVL.

The J gene is TRBJ2-5, the V gene TRBV7-9, with 11 bases fitting TRBD2. The CDR3 loop spans 15 amino acids. With 4 bases clipped from V and 0 bases from J, the junction kept 1 base outside the gene matches. Germline assignment: CDR1 SEHNR and CDR2 FQNEAQ (reference sequence). CDR3 coding DNA: TGTGCCAGCAGCTCGACTAGCGGGAACCAAGAGACCCAGTACTTC. This gives the protein CASSSTSGNQETQYF.